The T cell receptor beta chain under discussion was sequenced for a study of shared clonotypes between healthy human individuals. Study-wide results and limits: Few donors limited the genetic and exposure-history diversity represented. Among donors, clonotype sharing was expected to be affected by sequencing depth. Only blood samples were collected, and tissue repertoires likely differ.

Sequenced by immunoSEQ multiplex PCR; TCRdb stores in-frame clones only, minus some. The repertoire holds approximately 480,000 clones, with 75% to 80% as singletons. About this clone itself: The target antigen is unknown.

V lost 1 base, J lost 3 bases, and 16 bases lay in between. Germline CDR1 MGHRA, CDR2 YSYEKL. The CDR3 sequence is 17 residues long. Recent vaccinations or acute infections were absent in the healthy HIV-negative adult donors. The sample was PBMCs. The clonotype was recovered from a woman aged 40 to 50 in good health. Some clones in this sample may be carry-over from other donors' samples. The chain has TRBV4-1 and TRBJ2-1; tentatively, D is TRBD1 or TRBD2 (5 bases each). DNA of the CDR3: TGCGCCAGCAGCCAAGTCGGGGCCCCTACACTCTACAATGAGCAGTTCTTC. Translated: CASSQVGAPTLYNEQFF.